The 31 T cell receptor beta chains reported below all come from one sample, sequenced in a study of Graves' ophthalmopathy and Graves' hyperthyroidism. RNA transcripts provided the template for amplifying TCR beta CDR3 regions. Amplification began with first-round RT-PCR using HTBI primers, then second-round multiplex PCR was performed. TCRdb redid the calling of the multiplex PCR reads with MiXCR, one entry per CDR3 protein. The sample lists more than 300,000 distinct CDR3 sequences; 15% were seen once. The sample comprised peripheral blood. These receptors all stem from a woman aged 18-29 years with stable Graves' hyperthyroidism.

This clonotype was counted between two and nine times. The genes are TRBV20-1 and TRBJ1-5; 7 bases are shared with TRBD1. The J segment lost 1 base and the V segment lost 1 base, leaving 1 base of the junction unmatched. The CDR3 consists of 14 residues. The V gene's germline CDR1 is DFQATT and CDR2 SNEGSKA (reference sequence). CDR3 nucleotide sequence: TGCAGTGCTAGAGCAGGGGGGAGCAATCAGCCCCAGCATTTT. This translates into CSARAGGSNQPQHF.

This clonotype showed up just a few times. The chain recombines TRBV29-1 with TRBJ1-1; D perhaps matches TRBD1 (6 bases). With 0 bases removed from V and 6 bases from J, the gap between germline ends came to 11 bases. CDR3 length: 13 residues. Germline V gives CDR1 SQVTM, CDR2 ANQGSEA. Here the CDR3 DNA reads TGCAGCGTTGAAGATCCAGGGGTCTCTGAAGCTTTCTTT. It codes for CSVEDPGVSEAFF.

CDR3 sequence reads: CSVENRVGETQYF. DNA of the CDR3: TGCAGCGTTGAGAACAGGGTCGGGGAGACCCAGTACTTC. V gene TRBV29-1 combines with J gene TRBJ2-5; possible D gene TRBD1, 6 bases. This CDR3 contains 13 residues. Germline V lookup: CDR1 SQVTM, CDR2 ANQGSEA. The V gene lost 3 bases and the J gene lost 5 bases, with 13 bases spanning the gap.

This clonotype was seen repeatedly, ten times or more. The V gene is TRBV27, the J gene TRBJ1-1, with D unclear. Trimming pared 7 bases from V and 1 base from J, leaving 10 bases between. The germline CDR1 and CDR2 sequences are MNHEY and SMNVEV (reference sequence). The CDR3 extends over 13 amino acids. This CDR3 is CASTDGPNTEAFF. The CDR3 DNA follows: TGTGCCAGCACGGACGGACCGAACACTGAAGCTTTCTTT.

This clonotype showed up many times. The rearrangement links TRBV10-3 to TRBJ1-5; D unclear. V was trimmed by 0 bases and J by 5 bases, leaving 8 bases between them. Germline CDR1 and CDR2: ENHRY and SYGVKD. CDR3 size: 14 residues. As DNA, the CDR3 is TGTGCCATCAGTGAGTCTGGGCCTTATCAGCCCCAGCATTTT. This codes for CAISESGPYQPQHF.

Remarks on this clonotype: A much larger clone lies a single base off, so this may be a read error. This chain uses TRBV2 with TRBJ2-4; 10 nucleotides match TRBD2. Germline V gene data show CDR1 as SNHLY and CDR2 as FYNNEI. The CDR3 consists of 17 residues. CDR3 residues: CASTLAGGREAKNIKYF. For the CDR3, the DNA is TGTGCCAGCACATTAGCGGGGGGAAGAGAGGCCAAAAACATTAAGTACTTC.

This clonotype was seen ten or more times. CDR3 coding DNA: TGTGCCAGCAGCCAAAGCGGGGGGCTTCAAGAGACCCAGTACTTC. Protein sequence: CASSQSGGLQETQYF. This chain uses TRBV13 with TRBJ2-5, with 9 bases aligning to TRBD2. The CDR3 is 15 residues long. V lost 5 bases to trimming and J lost 2 bases; unmatched junction nucleotides: 6. The V gene's germline CDR1 is PRHDT and CDR2 FYEKMQ (reference sequence).

This clonotype was counted many times. The V and J genes are TRBV2 and TRBJ1-3; no reliable D call. Per the germline V gene, CDR1 is SNHLY and CDR2 is FYNNEI. CDR3 length: 12 amino acids. V lost 6 bases and J lost 6, with 9 bases in between. The CDR3 DNA sequence: TGTGCCAGCAGGCAAGACATAAACACCATATATTTT. It translates to CASRQDINTIYF.

The table lists this clonotype with many counts. This chain links TRBV24-1 with TRBJ2-7, with TRBD1 identical over 7 bases. The germline CDR1 and CDR2 sequences are KGHDR and SFDVKD. This CDR3 has 13 residues. V lost 3 bases to trimming and J lost 7 bases; unmatched junction nucleotides: 5. In DNA, the CDR3 is TGTGCCACCAGTGATAAGTTACAGGGGGAGCAGTACTTC. Its translation is CATSDKLQGEQYF.

This clonotype was recorded a few times. The chain has TRBV4-2 and TRBJ2-2; 12 bases are shared with TRBD2. V shed 4 bases and J 8 bases; nucleotides not matched to a gene: 8. The length of the CDR3 is 16 residues. In germline, CDR1 is LGHNA, CDR2 YNFKEQ. CDR3 protein: CASSPASGGAGGELFF. In DNA, the CDR3 is TGTGCCAGCAGCCCCGCTAGCGGGGGGGCGGGAGGGGAGCTGTTTTTT.

This clonotype was observed many times. The chain employs TRBV19 and TRBJ2-5; 11 bases agree with TRBD1. Looked up from germline, CDR1 is LNHDA and CDR2 is SQIVND (reference sequence). CDR3 length: 14 residues. V lost 4 bases and J lost 8; bases outside the gene matches: 6. The CDR3 DNA is TGTGCCAGTAGTACGGGACAGGGGGTGGACACCCAGTACTTC. Its protein product is CASSTGQGVDTQYF.

In this sample, this clonotype turned up many times. CDR3 residues: CASSLADRGGETQYF. In nucleotides, the CDR3 is TGTGCCAGCAGCTTAGCCGACAGGGGAGGAGAGACCCAGTACTTC. The chain carries TRBV7-2 and TRBJ2-5, with TRBD1 identical over 8 bases. V lost 0 bases, J lost 4 bases, and 4 bases stayed unmatched. Germline V gene sequence: CDR1 SGHTA, CDR2 FQGNSA. The CDR3 totals 15 residues.

This clonotype was seen ten or more times. V is TRBV7-9 and J is TRBJ2-7; tentatively, D is TRBD1 or TRBD2 (5 bases each). From germline, CDR1 is SEHNR and CDR2 FQNEAQ (reference sequence). This CDR3 is built from 14 residues. The V and J ends lost 5 bases and 2 bases respectively, with 13 bases between them. The CDR3 DNA is TGTGCCAGCAGCCACAGGACGGGACCCTACGAGCAGTACTTC. Translation gives CASSHRTGPYEQYF.

This clonotype was detected only a few times. J is TRBJ1-1 and V is TRBV18; no reliable D call. This CDR3 region has 13 residues. Germline CDR1 reads KGHSH; CDR2 reads LQKENI. Trimming took 4 bases from V and 6 from J, leaving 12 bases between them. The CDR3 here is CASSHLKVAEAFF. In DNA, the CDR3 is TGTGCCAGCTCACACCTAAAAGTCGCTGAAGCTTTCTTT.

This clonotype was found many times. The chain is built from TRBV6-1 and TRBJ1-1, with TRBD1 matching 7 bases. Germline CDR1 MNHNS, CDR2 SASEGT. The trim removed 4 bases at V and 0 bases at J, leaving 8 bases unmatched. The CDR3 loop spans 16 amino acids. CDR3: CASSGGEGAVNTEAFF. As DNA, the CDR3 is TGTGCCAGCAGTGGGGGTGAGGGGGCAGTGAACACTGAAGCTTTCTTT.

The rearrangement joins TRBV11-2 to TRBJ2-7; no clear D. Per germline, CDR1 SGHAT and CDR2 FQNNGV. V was cut by 0 bases and J by 1 base, with 10 bases left in between. This CDR3 is 15 amino acids long. The DNA for the CDR3 is TGTGCCAGCAGCTTAGAATTCAGGCTTTCCTACGAGCAGTACTTC. Its protein product is CASSLEFRLSYEQYF.

The chain carries TRBV7-2 and TRBJ2-5, with D possibly TRBD2 on 6 matching bases. The germline V and J ends were trimmed by 7 bases and 3 bases, with 12 bases remaining between them. The CDR3 loop spans 13 amino acids. Germline V CDR1 and CDR2: SGHTA, FQGNSA. CDR3 loop: CASTSPGEETQYF. CDR3 DNA sequence: TGTGCCAGCACCTCTCCGGGGGAAGAGACCCAGTACTTC. Looking up the rest from reference TRBV7-2 and TRBJ2-5 gives the full variable domain: GAGVSQSPSNKVTEKGKDVELRCDPISGHTALYWYRQSLGQGLEFLIYFQGNSAPDKSGLPSDRFSAERTGGSVSTLTIQRTQQEDSAVYLCASTSPGEETQYFGPGTRLLVL.

The table lists this clonotype with many counts. V usage is TRBV20-1 and J usage is TRBJ2-4; D is perhaps TRBD2 (6 bases). V lost 4 bases, J lost 1 base, and 20 bases lay in between. The CDR3 contains 17 residues. Per the germline V gene, CDR1 is DFQATT and CDR2 is SNEGSKA (reference sequence). The CDR3 sequence: CSAKVTSGLAAKNIQYF. The CDR3 nucleotides are TGCAGTGCTAAAGTGACTAGTGGCCTGGCGGCCAAAAACATTCAGTACTTC.

This clonotype was observed many times. This chain uses TRBV6-5 with TRBJ1-6; D not resolved. V was clipped by 5 bases and J by 10 bases, with 12 bases between them. This CDR3 has 13 residues. Germline V gene sequence: CDR1 MNHEY, CDR2 SVGAGI. This chain's CDR3 is CASSASTRSPLHF. CDR3 sequence (DNA): TGTGCCAGCAGTGCCTCGACACGGTCACCCCTCCACTTT.

This clonotype was counted at least ten times. The V call is TRBV5-1, the J call TRBJ1-1; 9 bases match TRBD1. The CDR3 extends over 18 amino acids. Germline lookup yields CDR1 SGHRS and CDR2 YFSETQ. The J segment lost 2 bases and the V segment lost 4 bases, leaving 15 bases of the junction unmatched. CDR3 sequence reads: CASSHTPSVDRGNTEAFF. The CDR3 nucleotides read TGCGCCAGCAGCCATACTCCCTCCGTGGACAGGGGAAACACTGAAGCTTTCTTT.

The chain combines TRBV19 with TRBJ1-5, with D perhaps matching TRBD1 (5 bases). The V end lost 5 bases, the J end lost 7 bases, and 12 bases lay between the germline ends. From germline, CDR1 is LNHDA and CDR2 SQIVND (reference sequence). This CDR3 has 13 amino acids. CDR3 in DNA: TGTGCCAGTAGTGAAACAGGAGGCCAGCCCCAGCATTTT. Residues: CASSETGGQPQHF.

J is TRBJ1-2 and V is TRBV19, with D uncertain. CDR3 length: 13 residues. V dropped 11 bases and J dropped 7 bases, with 20 bases sitting between them. From germline, CDR1 is LNHDA and CDR2 SQIVND (reference sequence). CDR3 in DNA: TGTGCCGGACGAACCGGCGGTTTAGGTGGCTACACCTTC. Protein: CAGRTGGLGGYTF.

On this clonotype: This clone may be a read error of a much larger clone one base away. The rearrangement uses TRBV11-1 and TRBJ1-6; no clear D. The CDR3 totals 15 residues. The germline V gene encodes CDR1 SGHAT and CDR2 FQDESV (reference sequence). Trimming pared 1 base from V and 8 bases from J, leaving 12 bases between. This CDR3 is CASSLEGRLYSPLHF. Here the CDR3 DNA reads TGTGCCAGCAGCTTAGAAGGCCGGTTGTATTCACCCCTCCACTTT.

Ten or more counts support this clonotype. The CDR3 sequence is CASSLDPLGNQPQHF. CDR3 bases: TGTGCCAGCAGCCTCGACCCCCTAGGCAATCAGCCCCAGCATTTT. The chain combines TRBV12-3 or TRBV12-4 with TRBJ1-5; D unresolved. The CDR3 loop spans 15 amino acids. Trimming took off 6 bases at V and 2 bases at J, with 14 bases between the two ends.

With respect to this clonotype: This CDR3 is missing its conserved last phenylalanine or tryptophan, likely due to a read error. The V call is TRBV12-3 or TRBV12-4, the J call TRBJ1-2; perhaps TRBD1 as D (6 bases). The CDR3 totals 14 residues. With 4 bases removed from V and 8 bases from J, the gap between germline ends came to 17 bases. The CDR3 spells CASSSSSGEDGYTN. CDR3 nucleotide sequence: TGTGCCAGCAGTTCATCCTCAGGGGAGGACGGCTACACCAAC.

This clonotype has only a few counts. The chain carries TRBV3-1 and TRBJ1-1; 12 bases agree with TRBD1. The CDR3 is 14 residues long. Germline V CDR1 and CDR2: LGHDT, YNNKEL (reference sequence). With V trimmed by 3 bases and J by 7 bases, 3 bases remained unmatched. CDR3 sequence reads: CASSHGTGGGEAFF. DNA of the CDR3: TGTGCCAGCAGCCATGGGACAGGGGGCGGTGAAGCTTTCTTT.

Only a few counts were recorded for this clonotype. V usage is TRBV2 and J usage is TRBJ1-1; TRBD1 matches 7 bases. V shed 6 bases, J shed 0 bases, and the junction held 4 bases outside the gene matches. Germline assignment: CDR1 SNHLY and CDR2 FYNNEI. This CDR3 has 14 residues. The CDR3 DNA is TGTGCCAGCAGATCAGACAGGGTGAACACTGAAGCTTTCTTT. This gives the protein CASRSDRVNTEAFF.

Remarks on this clonotype: A much larger clone differs by one base, so this may be a read error. The gene calls are TRBV6-1 and TRBJ1-6; tentative D call: TRBD1 (5 bases). The CDR3 runs to 16 residues. Trimming pared 8 bases from V and 8 bases from J, leaving 22 bases between. CDR1 is MNHNS, CDR2 SASEGT, per germline. In DNA form, the CDR3 reads TGTGCCAGCCGTCAGACCACGGGGCAGCCCTATTCACCCCTCCACTTT. This codes for CASRQTTGQPYSPLHF.

The chain uses TRBV4-2 and TRBJ1-1; no definite D call. V lost 0 bases and J lost 1, with 6 bases in between. This CDR3 comprises 14 residues. Per the germline V gene, CDR1 is LGHNA and CDR2 is YNFKEQ. CDR3 bases: TGTGCCAGCAGCCAAGAGACCAGGAACACTGAAGCTTTCTTT. This gives the protein CASSQETRNTEAFF.

This clonotype was counted at least ten times. At one of its ends the junction is not consistent with the germline gene, which may arise from a read error. This chain uses TRBV6-1 with TRBJ2-4, with a possible D match to TRBD1 (5 bases). Germline V gene data show CDR1 as MNHNS and CDR2 as SASEGT. CDR3 length: 18 residues. The CDR3 region is CASSDRSQGRVAKNIKYF. The CDR3 DNA is TGTGCCAGCAGTGATCGGTCTCAGGGTCGGGTGGCCAAAAACATTAAGTACTTC.

There are many counts of this clonotype. The chain is built from TRBV15 and TRBJ1-5; perhaps TRBD1 as D (6 bases). CDR1 and CDR2 (germline): LNHNV, YYDKDF (reference sequence). The CDR3 covers 16 residues. Deletions cut 0 bases from V and 2 bases from J, with 11 bases between. The DNA for the CDR3 is TGTGCCACCAGCAGAGATTGGACAGCCCGCAATCAGCCCCAGCATTTT. Its protein product is CATSRDWTARNQPQHF.